This T cell receptor (beta chain) was profiled in a study of a mutant IDH1 vaccine in newly diagnosed glioma. Study context: Antecedent treatment encompassed radiotherapy, temozolomide, or their combination; the majority received both.

On this clone: As yet, its antigen is unknown.

Data came from immunoSEQ multiplex PCR; TCRdb stores just in-frame clones and leaves some out. The sample holds about 94,000 clones, under 90% seen once. Trimming cost V 1 base and J 5 bases, with 14 bases left between them. The CDR3 length is 15 residues. The germline gives CDR1 LGHNA, CDR2 YNFKEQ. Study conclusions and caveats: Researchers report vaccine-induced immune responses in approximately 93% of patients.

Time point here: week 47, end of study. Each vaccine dose was 300 ug of mutant IDH1 20-mer peptide, with topical imiquimod. This receptor was identified in a woman between 50 and 59 years old with glioma. Sample: PBMCs, taken from a glioma patient whose treatment included an IDH1 peptide vaccine. V is TRBV4-2 and J is TRBJ1-2, with no clear D. The chain's CDR3 is CASSQASRDGYGYTF. DNA for the CDR3: TGTGCCAGCAGCCAAGCCTCCCGCGATGGGTATGGCTACACCTTC.